This TCR beta chain came from a study of T cells in Graves' hyperthyroidism and ophthalmopathy. Overall study results and limits: The majority of expanded thyroid clonotypes above 0.001 also appeared in blood.

Germline values: CDR1 MDHEN, CDR2 SYDVKM. Trimming pared 1 base from V and 5 bases from J, leaving 7 bases between. The CDR3 spans 13 residues. Newly diagnosed hyperthyroidism patients aged 18 to 65 years had disease lasting under 2 months. Diagnoses were established using clinical symptoms, serum thyroxine and TRAb, thyroid ultrasound and orbital computed tomography. Fresh peripheral blood, 10 ml, was the source of the PBMCs. This clonotype came up many times. Its antigen is unidentified. RNA transcripts served as the template for amplifying TCR beta CDR3 regions. Primed by the HTBI set, a first-round RT-PCR was run on the TCR CDR3. TCRdb passed the multiplex PCR reads through MiXCR, listing each CDR3 protein once. The sample contains some 720,000 distinct CDR3 sequences, roughly 15% of which appear only once.

The chain couples TRBV28 to TRBJ2-3, with unresolved D. The TCR comes from a man younger than 30 with Graves' hyperthyroidism. Sequences were obtained from blood. CDR3 in amino acids: CASSLSYGDTQYF. The CDR3 bases are TGTGCCAGCAGTTTATCCTACGGAGATACGCAGTATTTT.